These 14 T cell receptor beta chains originate from one sample sequenced in a study of cytomegalovirus exposure and HLA in healthy donors. Amplification used 60 Vbeta primers and 13 Jbeta primers. Profiling relied on immunoSEQ multiplex PCR, and the TCRdb table lists in-frame clones only, not all of them. This table has under 200,000 clones, under 85% appearing once. Material: PBMCs. The receptors here all came from a woman aged 25 to 39 in good health and CMV-seronegative.

This clone was observed a handful of times. V is TRBV11-2 and J is TRBJ2-1; TRBD2 matches 10 bases. The CDR3 has 15 amino acids. Germline V gene sequence: CDR1 SGHAT, CDR2 FQNNGV. Unmatched junction bases numbered 10, after V lost 6 bases and J lost 8 bases. CDR3 in amino acids: CASSPLAGEFYEQFF. The CDR3 DNA reads TGTGCCAGCAGTCCCCTAGCGGGGGAATTCTATGAGCAGTTCTTC.

This chain links TRBV2 with TRBJ2-1, with no clear D. Trimming cost V 8 bases and J 7 bases, with 9 bases left between them. The CDR3 totals 11 residues. Germline loops: CDR1 SNHLY, CDR2 FYNNEI. CDR3 amino acids: CASFVLNEQFF. The DNA for the CDR3 is TGTGCCAGCTTTGTCCTTAATGAGCAGTTCTTC.

The chain carries TRBV19 and TRBJ1-4, with TRBD1 as a possible D gene (5 bases). Trimming took 5 bases from V and 0 from J, leaving 10 bases between them. Germline lookup yields CDR1 LNHDA and CDR2 SQIVND (reference sequence). There are 15 residues in the CDR3. The CDR3 DNA is TGTGCCAGTAGTGCGGGGGACGCAACTAATGAAAAACTGTTTTTT. This codes for CASSAGDATNEKLFF.

This chain connects TRBV28 to TRBJ1-1, with D tentatively TRBD1 (5 bases). The V gene lost 6 bases and the J gene lost 3 bases, with 20 bases spanning the gap. The CDR3 is 16 amino acids. The germline V gene has CDR1 MDHEN and CDR2 SYDVKM. The CDR3 spells CASRLWGDGVDTEAFF. DNA of the CDR3: TGTGCCAGCAGGCTCTGGGGGGACGGGGTGGACACTGAAGCTTTCTTT.

This clone was seen a handful of times. The chain has TRBV5-5 and TRBJ2-1; 7 bases are a match to TRBD1. V lost 2 bases to trimming and J lost 14 bases; unmatched junction nucleotides: 10. Germline V gene data show CDR1 as SGHKS and CDR2 as YYEKEE (reference sequence). CDR3 length equals 13 residues. The CDR3 DNA follows: TGTGCCAGCAGCTTCACAGGGGCCCCCTTAGAGTTCTTC. It codes for CASSFTGAPLEFF.

The chain links TRBV12-5 to TRBJ2-3, with D possibly TRBD2 on 6 matching bases. The CDR3 length is 16 residues. V was trimmed by 6 bases and J by 5 bases, leaving 21 bases between them. Germline V gives CDR1 LGHNT, CDR2 FRNRAP. CDR3: CASGASRDSIGDTQYF. The CDR3 DNA reads as TGTGCTAGTGGAGCGTCCCGGGACTCCATCGGAGATACGCAGTATTTT.

The chain has TRBV28 and TRBJ2-5; TRBD1 matches at 10 bases. This CDR3 has 16 residues. With V trimmed by 2 bases and J by 2 bases, 5 bases remained unmatched. CDR1 and CDR2 from the germline V gene are MDHEN and SYDVKM. The CDR3 spells CASSLLRTGGQETQYF. The DNA of the CDR3 is TGTGCCAGCAGTTTACTCCGGACAGGGGGGCAAGAGACCCAGTACTTC.

The chain uses TRBV4-1 and TRBJ1-2, with TRBD1 matching 10 bases. The CDR3 totals 15 residues. Germline trimming cut 1 base from V and 7 bases from J; bases unmatched to any gene: 6. CDR1 MGHRA and CDR2 YSYEKL come from the germline V gene. The CDR3 spells CASSQVGDRGPGYTF. The CDR3 region has the DNA TGCGCCAGCAGCCAAGTAGGGGACAGGGGACCTGGCTACACCTTC.

The V gene is TRBV6-1, the J gene TRBJ2-2; 7 bases map to TRBD2. Germline V CDR1 and CDR2: MNHNS, SASEGT. Trimming at V came to 8 bases and at J to 0 bases, leaving 6 bases not matched to a gene. The CDR3 contains 15 residues. The CDR3 loop reads CASGWGGPNTGELFF. In DNA form, the CDR3 reads TGTGCCAGCGGGTGGGGGGGTCCGAACACCGGGGAGCTGTTTTTT.

This sequence joins TRBV6-5 and TRBJ2-7, with D possibly being TRBD2 (6 bases). The ends were cut back, 0 bases at V and 4 bases at J, with 13 bases in the middle. CDR1 and CDR2 (germline): MNHEY, SVGAGI. This CDR3 is built from 15 residues. CDR3 nucleotide sequence: TGTGCCAGCAGTTACTCGGGGGGTCGCCTTTACGAGCAGTACTTC. This sequence encodes CASSYSGGRLYEQYF.

The chain joins TRBV5-1 to TRBJ1-2; tentatively, D is TRBD1 (6 bases). Germline lookup yields CDR1 SGHRS and CDR2 YFSETQ. V lost 0 bases and J lost 4, with 16 bases in between. The CDR3 totals 16 residues. The CDR3, as DNA: TGCGCCAGCAGCTTGGACCCCGGAGGGGGGGGCTATGGCTACACCTTC. Residues: CASSLDPGGGGYGYTF.

This clone was observed once. The DNA for the CDR3 is TGTGCGGGGGCGCTTGGCTATGGCTACACCTTC. Its protein product is CAGALGYGYTF. The chain employs TRBV2 and TRBJ1-2, with TRBD1 as a possible D gene (6 bases). CDR3 length equals 11 residues. Germline values: CDR1 SNHLY, CDR2 FYNNEI.

The J gene is TRBJ2-1, the V gene TRBV7-3, with a tentative D call TRBD1 (5 bases). Germline CDR1 is SGHTA and CDR2 is FQGTGA. Trimming took 0 bases from V and 4 from J, leaving 13 bases between them. The CDR3 runs to 16 residues. CDR3 sequence (DNA): TGTGCCAGCAGCTTAACAAGTGGGGCCGGGTACAATGAGCAGTTCTTC. Amino acid sequence: CASSLTSGAGYNEQFF.

The V and J genes are TRBV5-1 and TRBJ2-1; TRBD1 aligns across 7 bases. Looked up from germline, CDR1 is SGHRS and CDR2 is YFSETQ. This CDR3 spans 15 amino acids. V dropped 1 base and J dropped 6; count of bases not matched to a gene: 7. Written as DNA, the CDR3 is TGCGCCAGCAGCTTGATGACAGGGCCTGGCAATGAGCAGTTCTTC. Its protein is CASSLMTGPGNEQFF.